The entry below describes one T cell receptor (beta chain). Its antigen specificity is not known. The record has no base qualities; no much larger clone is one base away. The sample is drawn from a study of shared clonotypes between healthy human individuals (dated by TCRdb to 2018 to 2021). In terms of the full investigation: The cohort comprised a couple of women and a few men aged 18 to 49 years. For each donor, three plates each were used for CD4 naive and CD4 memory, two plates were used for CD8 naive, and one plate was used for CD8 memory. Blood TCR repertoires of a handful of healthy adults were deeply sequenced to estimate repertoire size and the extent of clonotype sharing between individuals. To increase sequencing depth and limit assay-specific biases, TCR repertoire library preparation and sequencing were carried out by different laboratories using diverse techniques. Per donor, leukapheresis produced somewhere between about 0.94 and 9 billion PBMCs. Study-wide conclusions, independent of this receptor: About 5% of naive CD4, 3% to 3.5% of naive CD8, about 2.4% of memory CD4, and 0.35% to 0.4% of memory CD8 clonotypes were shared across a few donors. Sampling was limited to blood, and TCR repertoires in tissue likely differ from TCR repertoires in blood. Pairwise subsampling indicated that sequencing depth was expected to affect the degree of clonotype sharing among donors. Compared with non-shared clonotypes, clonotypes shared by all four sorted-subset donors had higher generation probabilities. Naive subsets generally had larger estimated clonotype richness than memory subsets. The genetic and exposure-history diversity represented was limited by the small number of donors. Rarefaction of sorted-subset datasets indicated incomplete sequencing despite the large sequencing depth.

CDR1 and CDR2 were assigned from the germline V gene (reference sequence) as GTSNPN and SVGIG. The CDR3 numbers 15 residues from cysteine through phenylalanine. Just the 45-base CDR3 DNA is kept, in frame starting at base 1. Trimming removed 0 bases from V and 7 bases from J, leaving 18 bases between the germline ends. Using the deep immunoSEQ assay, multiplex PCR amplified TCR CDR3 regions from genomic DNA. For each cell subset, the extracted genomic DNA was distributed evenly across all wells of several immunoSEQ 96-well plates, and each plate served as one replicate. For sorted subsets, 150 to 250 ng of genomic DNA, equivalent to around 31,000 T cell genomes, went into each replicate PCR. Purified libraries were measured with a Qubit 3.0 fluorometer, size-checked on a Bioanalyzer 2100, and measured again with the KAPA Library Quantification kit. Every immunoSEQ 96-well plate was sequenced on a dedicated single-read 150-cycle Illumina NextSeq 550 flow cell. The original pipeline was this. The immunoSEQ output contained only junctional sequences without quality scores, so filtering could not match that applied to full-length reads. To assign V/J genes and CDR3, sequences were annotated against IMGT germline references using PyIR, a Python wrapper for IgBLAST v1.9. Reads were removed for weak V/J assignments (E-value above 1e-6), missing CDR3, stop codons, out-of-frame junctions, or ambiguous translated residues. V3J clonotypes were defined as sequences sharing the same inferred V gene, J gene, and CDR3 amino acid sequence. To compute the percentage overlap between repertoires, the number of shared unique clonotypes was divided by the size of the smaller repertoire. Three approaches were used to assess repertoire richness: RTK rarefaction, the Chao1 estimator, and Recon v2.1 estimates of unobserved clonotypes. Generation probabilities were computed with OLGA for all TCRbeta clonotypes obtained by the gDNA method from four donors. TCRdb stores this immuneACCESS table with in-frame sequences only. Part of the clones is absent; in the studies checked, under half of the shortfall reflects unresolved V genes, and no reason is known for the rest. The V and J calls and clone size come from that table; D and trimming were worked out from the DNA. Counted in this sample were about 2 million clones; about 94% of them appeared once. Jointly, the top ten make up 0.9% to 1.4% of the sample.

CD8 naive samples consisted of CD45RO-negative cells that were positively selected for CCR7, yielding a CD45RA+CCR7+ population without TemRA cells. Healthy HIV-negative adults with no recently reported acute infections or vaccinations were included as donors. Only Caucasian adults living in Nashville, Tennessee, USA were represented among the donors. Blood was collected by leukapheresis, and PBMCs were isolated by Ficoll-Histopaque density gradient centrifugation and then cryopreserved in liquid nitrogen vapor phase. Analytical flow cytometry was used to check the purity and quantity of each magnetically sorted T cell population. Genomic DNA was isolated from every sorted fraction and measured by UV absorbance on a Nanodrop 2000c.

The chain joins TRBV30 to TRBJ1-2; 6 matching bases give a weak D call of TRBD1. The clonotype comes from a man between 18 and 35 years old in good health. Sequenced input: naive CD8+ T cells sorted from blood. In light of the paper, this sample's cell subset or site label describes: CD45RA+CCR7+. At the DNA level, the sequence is TGTGCCTGGAGTGTAGGGGGGCCGGTCGCAGGTGGCTACACCTTC. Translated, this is CAWSVGGPVAGGYTF.